The sequence of this T cell receptor beta chain was determined in a study of identical twins. Each CDR3 protein gets one entry after TCRdb re-called the 5' RACE reads with MiXCR. The sample carries 700,000 or so distinct CDR3 sequences, under 9% recorded once. The sample was also reused in another study, on yellow fever vaccine responses in identical twins.

The sequenced material came from PBMCs. The TCR comes from a woman younger than 35 in good health.

In DNA form, the CDR3 reads TGCAGTGCTAGAGTGGTAGCGGGTAACTCCTACAATGAGCAGTTCTTC. It is translated as CSARVVAGNSYNEQFF. The gene calls are TRBV20-1 and TRBJ2-1; 7 bases map to TRBD2. Germline V gene lookup returns CDR1 DFQATT and CDR2 SNEGSKA (reference sequence). V lost 1 base to trimming and J lost 0 bases; unmatched junction nucleotides: 6. This CDR3 has 16 amino acids.